Below are 27 T cell receptor beta chains sequenced from a single sample in a study of CD8 T cells in Susac syndrome. Random hexamers were used to reverse transcribe the RNA input (about 0.5 to 1 ug). Via MiXCR, TCRdb re-called the immunoSEQ multiplex PCR reads, giving one row per CDR3 protein. The table records hundreds of thousands of distinct CDR3 sequences, 70% to 90% of them present only once. Input material: CD8+ T cells from PBMCs. The receptors stem from a human donor with multiple sclerosis.

The chain recombines TRBV7-8 with TRBJ1-4, with 10 positions matching TRBD1. CDR1 SGHVS and CDR2 FQNEAQ come from the germline V gene. The ends lost 5 bases at V and 8 bases at J; junction bases unmatched: 8. The CDR3 runs 15 residues. The CDR3, as DNA: TGTGCCAGCAGCGGAAGACAGGGGGCAGCGGAAAAACTGTTTTTT. It encodes CASSGRQGAAEKLFF.

The gene calls are TRBV4-3 and TRBJ2-1; the D is unclear. The CDR3 length is 15 residues. Germline V gene data show CDR1 as LGHNA and CDR2 as YSLEER. V shed 0 bases and J shed 0 bases, with 6 bases lying between them. The CDR3 sequence is CASSQDIDSYNEQFF. The CDR3 nucleotides read TGCGCCAGCAGCCAAGATATCGACTCCTACAATGAGCAGTTCTTC.

Only one count was recorded for this clonotype. The chain recombines TRBV4-3 with TRBJ1-2, with D tentatively TRBD1 (6 bases). CDR1 is LGHNA and CDR2 is YSLEER in the germline V gene. V dropped 4 bases and J dropped 6 bases, with 15 bases sitting between them. The CDR3 covers 14 residues. In DNA form, the CDR3 reads TGCGCCAGCAGCCGTAGGCAGGACAGTAATGGCTACACCTTC. This codes for CASSRRQDSNGYTF.

The chain uses TRBV11-2 and TRBJ1-1, with D uncertain. CDR3 length: 14 residues. The V gene lost 3 bases and the J gene lost 1 base, with 9 bases spanning the gap. Per the germline V gene, CDR1 is SGHAT and CDR2 is FQNNGV. DNA for the CDR3: TGTGCCAGCAGCTTGTGGCAACAGAACACTGAAGCTTTCTTT. The encoded protein is CASSLWQQNTEAFF.

V gene TRBV29-1 combines with J gene TRBJ2-1; maybe TRBD2 (5 bases). The CDR3 spans 17 residues. Per the germline V gene, CDR1 is SQVTM and CDR2 is ANQGSEA. V shed 0 bases and J shed 0 bases, with 15 bases lying between them. The DNA for the CDR3 is TGCAGCGTTGAAGATGTGGAGGAGGCCAGCTCCTACAATGAGCAGTTCTTC. It yields the protein CSVEDVEEASSYNEQFF.

The CDR3 sequence is CASSHSTGERDTQYF. CDR3 DNA: TGTGCCAGCAGTCACTCGACAGGGGAAAGGGATACGCAGTATTTT. V usage is TRBV7-9 and J usage is TRBJ2-3; 8 nucleotides align to TRBD1. The germline CDR1 and CDR2 sequences are SEHNR and FQNEAQ (reference sequence). The J segment lost 6 bases and the V segment lost 6 bases, leaving 11 bases of the junction unmatched. The CDR3 spans 15 residues. Based on the CDR3 plus reference TRBV7-9 and TRBJ2-3, the full variable domain is DTGVSQNPRHKITKRGQNVTFRCDPISEHNRLYWYRQTLGQGPEFLTYFQNEAQLEKSRLLSDRFSAERPKGSFSTLEIQRTEQGDSAMYLCASSHSTGERDTQYFGPGTRLTVL.

This chain connects TRBV7-8 to TRBJ2-1, with 10 bases lining up with TRBD2. Germline V gives CDR1 SGHVS, CDR2 FQNEAQ. Trimming took 8 bases from V and 10 from J; bases not matched to a gene: 11. The CDR3 has 14 amino acids. In DNA form, the CDR3 reads TGTGCCAGCGGTAGGGGTCTAGCGGGAGAAGAGCAGTTCTTC. Protein: CASGRGLAGEEQFF. Drawing the rest from reference TRBV7-8 and TRBJ2-1, the complete variable domain is GAGVSQSPRYKVAKRGQDVALRCDPISGHVSLFWYQQALGQGPEFLTYFQNEAQLDKSGLPSDRFFAERPEGSVSTLKIQRTQQEDSAVYLCASGRGLAGEEQFFGPGTRLTVL.

This sequence joins TRBV6-5 and TRBJ2-5; D unresolved. This CDR3 spans 13 amino acids. V lost 0 bases to trimming and J lost 3 bases, with 5 bases between them. Germline assignment: CDR1 MNHEY and CDR2 SVGAGI. The CDR3 DNA reads as TGTGCCAGCAGTTACTCGGGCGAAGAGACCCAGTACTTC. This codes for CASSYSGEETQYF.

This clonotype was seen only once. The chain links TRBV7-9 to TRBJ2-2; tentative D call: TRBD2 (5 bases). V was pared by 2 bases and J by 6 bases, with 10 bases between. Per the germline V gene, CDR1 is SEHNR and CDR2 is FQNEAQ (reference sequence). The CDR3 contains 14 residues. The CDR3 coding sequence is TGTGCCAGCAGCTTAACAGAGAGGGCCGGGGAGCTGTTTTTT. This gives the protein CASSLTERAGELFF. The variable domain in full, with the rest retrieved from reference TRBV7-9 and TRBJ2-2, is DTGVSQNPRHKITKRGQNVTFRCDPISEHNRLYWYRQTLGQGPEFLTYFQNEAQLEKSRLLSDRFSAERPKGSFSTLEIQRTEQGDSAMYLCASSLTERAGELFFGEGSRLTVL.

This clonotype was recorded once. This sequence joins TRBV6-5 and TRBJ2-7, with a tentative D call TRBD2 (6 bases). Per germline, CDR1 MNHEY and CDR2 SVGAGI. This CDR3 spans 13 amino acids. With 5 bases removed from V and 4 bases from J, the gap between germline ends came to 12 bases. CDR3 loop: CASSHSSDYEQYF. The CDR3 DNA reads as TGTGCCAGCAGTCATTCTAGCGATTACGAGCAGTACTTC.

CDR3: CASSPGLPASSSYEQYF. The CDR3 DNA reads as TGTGCCAGCAGCCCAGGACTCCCCGCGTCGAGCTCCTACGAGCAGTACTTC. The chain employs TRBV7-9 and TRBJ2-7; weak D call: TRBD2 (5 bases). Germline CDR1 is SEHNR and CDR2 is FQNEAQ (reference sequence). This CDR3 region has 17 residues. V lost 5 bases and J lost 0, with 20 bases in between.

The rearrangement joins TRBV13 to TRBJ2-2, with D possibly TRBD2 on 6 matching bases. Germline assignment: CDR1 PRHDT and CDR2 FYEKMQ (reference sequence). V was clipped by 1 base and J by 7 bases, with 10 bases between them. The CDR3 consists of 14 residues. The CDR3 loop reads CASSLAGSGGELFF. In DNA form, the CDR3 reads TGTGCCAGCAGCTTAGCCGGGAGTGGCGGGGAGCTGTTTTTT.

The J gene is TRBJ1-2, the V gene TRBV5-4; 7 nucleotides align to TRBD1. Germline CDR1 reads SGHNT; CDR2 reads YYREEE (reference sequence). The trim removed 3 bases at V and 2 bases at J, leaving 4 bases unmatched. CDR3 length equals 14 residues. CDR3 nucleotide sequence: TGTGCCAGCAGCTCCCCGACAGGGAACTATGGCTACACCTTC. It is translated as CASSSPTGNYGYTF.

The chain combines TRBV19 with TRBJ2-1, with TRBD2 as a possible D gene (6 bases). Looked up from germline, CDR1 is LNHDA and CDR2 is SQIVND (reference sequence). V was trimmed by 2 bases and J by 7 bases, leaving 15 bases between them. CDR3 size: 15 residues. CDR3 in DNA: TGTGCCAGTAGTATAATGCGCGGGACGGGGAATGAGCAGTTCTTC. Translated: CASSIMRGTGNEQFF.

This clonotype has just a few counts. The chain joins TRBV7-2 to TRBJ2-7; D is perhaps TRBD2 (5 bases). The germline CDR1 and CDR2 sequences are SGHTA and FQGNSA. This CDR3 comprises 14 residues. Trimming removed 2 bases at V and 3 bases at J, with 11 bases between. As DNA, the CDR3 is TGTGCCAGCAGCTTATTGGGAGAAGGCTACGAGCAGTACTTC. It is translated as CASSLLGEGYEQYF.

The rearrangement uses TRBV4-3 and TRBJ1-5; 12 positions match TRBD1. CDR1 is LGHNA, CDR2 YSLEER, per germline. With 0 bases clipped from V and 7 bases from J, the junction kept 4 bases outside the gene matches. This CDR3 contains 16 residues. The CDR3 is CASSQDLGTGGQPQHF. CDR3 coding DNA: TGCGCCAGCAGCCAAGATTTAGGGACAGGGGGCCAGCCCCAGCATTTT.

The rearrangement links TRBV29-1 to TRBJ2-4; TRBD1 aligns across 10 bases. CDR1 and CDR2 (germline): SQVTM, ANQGSEA. The CDR3 contains 15 residues. V dropped 7 bases and J dropped 1; count of bases not matched to a gene: 7. CDR3 DNA sequence: TGCAGCGGCCTCGGACAGGGGGATGCCAAAAACATTCAGTACTTC. Translation gives CSGLGQGDAKNIQYF.

The rearrangement joins TRBV18 to TRBJ2-5; possibly TRBD1 for D (6 bases). The CDR3 has 15 residues. The germline V gene encodes CDR1 KGHSH and CDR2 LQKENI. Trimming removed 6 bases at V and 1 base at J, with 15 bases between. Here the CDR3 DNA reads TGTGCCAGCTCCCGGACACAGGGCCGCCAAGAGACCCAGTACTTC. Encoded protein: CASSRTQGRQETQYF.

This chain connects TRBV28 to TRBJ2-3; D is ambiguous. V shed 3 bases and J shed 5 bases, with 6 bases lying between them. The CDR3 extends over 12 amino acids. Germline CDR1 and CDR2: MDHEN and SYDVKM. CDR3: CASSFWGDTQYF. CDR3 DNA sequence: TGTGCCAGCAGTTTCTGGGGAGATACGCAGTATTTT.

The chain has TRBV28 and TRBJ1-2; D ambiguous. The ends were cut back, 3 bases at V and 7 bases at J, with 9 bases in the middle. The germline gives CDR1 MDHEN, CDR2 SYDVKM. This CDR3 has 12 residues. The CDR3, as DNA: TGTGCCAGCAGTTTGGTCTCTGCTGGCTACACCTTC. Protein product: CASSLVSAGYTF.

V and J are TRBV5-1 and TRBJ2-1; 10 nucleotides align to TRBD2. Germline lookup yields CDR1 SGHRS and CDR2 YFSETQ. J gave up 8 bases and V 0 bases, and 5 bases lay outside the gene matches. This CDR3 is 15 amino acids long. CDR3 DNA: TGCGCCAGCAGCTTGGAGCTAGCGGGAGACTATGAGCAGTTCTTC. Protein sequence: CASSLELAGDYEQFF.

This clonotype has just one count. The rearrangement uses TRBV2 and TRBJ2-5, with D perhaps being TRBD1 or TRBD2 (5 bases each). Per the germline V gene, CDR1 is SNHLY and CDR2 is FYNNEI. This CDR3 has 16 amino acids. Trimming removed 6 bases from V and 3 bases from J, with 20 bases in between. The CDR3 spells CASRESGAGEKETQYF. As DNA, the CDR3 is TGTGCCAGCAGGGAGTCCGGGGCCGGCGAAAAAGAGACCCAGTACTTC.

The rearrangement uses TRBV6-6 and TRBJ2-7; the match to TRBD2 covers 7 bases. CDR1 and CDR2 (germline): MNHNY, SVGAGI (reference sequence). This CDR3 has 14 residues. The V and J ends lost 0 bases and 3 bases, in that order; junction bases with no gene match: 2. The CDR3 region is CASSYSASGYEQYF. In nucleotides, the CDR3 is TGTGCCAGCAGTTACTCCGCTAGCGGCTACGAGCAGTACTTC.

This clonotype appeared a few times. One junction end does not reproduce the germline sequence, and a read error may be involved. The rearrangement uses TRBV6-5 and TRBJ2-1, with unresolved D. The CDR3 extends over 13 amino acids. The germline V gene has CDR1 MNHEY and CDR2 SVGAGI. The CDR3, as DNA: TGTGCCAGCAGTTACCTCTCCGACAATGAGCAGTTCTTC. It specifies CASSYLSDNEQFF.

The chain couples TRBV24-1 to TRBJ2-7; no clear D gene. Between the trimmed V and J ends, which lost 2 bases and 6 bases, there was a span of 16 bases. Germline V gives CDR1 KGHDR, CDR2 SFDVKD. The CDR3 has 15 amino acids. The CDR3 bases are TGTGCCACCAGTGATTCTTCAATTGAGGCTCGCGAGCAGTACTTC. It codes for CATSDSSIEAREQYF.

The rearrangement joins TRBV5-6 to TRBJ1-3; D uncertain. Trimming took 4 bases from V and 0 from J, leaving 14 bases between them. The germline CDR1 and CDR2 sequences are SGHDT and YYEEEE. The CDR3 totals 16 residues. CDR3 in DNA: TGTGCCAGCAGCCGGTACACGAGTCCCTCTGGAAACACCATATATTTT. The encoded protein is CASSRYTSPSGNTIYF.

V usage is TRBV27 and J usage is TRBJ1-2, with TRBD1 identical over 7 bases. Germline assignment: CDR1 MNHEY and CDR2 SMNVEV (reference sequence). V shed 2 bases, J shed 7 bases, and the junction held 7 bases outside the gene matches. This CDR3 comprises 14 residues. The CDR3 protein is CASSLRGLVGGYTF. CDR3 DNA sequence: TGTGCCAGCAGTTTAAGGGGGCTTGTTGGTGGCTACACCTTC.